This T cell receptor (beta chain) originates from a study of cytomegalovirus exposure and HLA in healthy donors. On the study more broadly: Around 86 million unique TCRs, all from HLA-typed donors, were included in an early release of the data.

Germline V gene lookup returns CDR1 GTSNPN and CDR2 SVGIG (reference sequence). Trimming removed 4 bases at V and 0 bases at J, with 12 bases between. The CDR3 extends over 14 amino acids. The study ran its PCR with 60 Vbeta and 13 Jbeta primers. Only in-frame clones appear in the TCRdb table, and some are missing; sequencing was by immunoSEQ multiplex PCR. The repertoire consists of 180,000 or so clones, with 60% to 85% occurring once and the leading ten covering less than 1%. The study, taken as a whole, reports: A later analysis, which compared TCR beta chains of equal frequency, found the HLA-associated ones more clonally expanded. Among donors in an Asian-associated ancestry cluster, a later analysis reportedly found fewer N-insertions than the roughly 610-donor mean.

This clone was observed a few times. Its antigen is still unknown. This rearrangement joins TRBV30 to TRBJ1-2; possibly TRBD1 for D (5 bases). This receptor was obtained from a female donor in good health and CMV-seronegative. The sequencing sample was made of PBMCs. CDR3 DNA sequence: TGTGCCTGGACTTCATACAGGACTAACTATGGCTACACCTTC. This translates into CAWTSYRTNYGYTF.